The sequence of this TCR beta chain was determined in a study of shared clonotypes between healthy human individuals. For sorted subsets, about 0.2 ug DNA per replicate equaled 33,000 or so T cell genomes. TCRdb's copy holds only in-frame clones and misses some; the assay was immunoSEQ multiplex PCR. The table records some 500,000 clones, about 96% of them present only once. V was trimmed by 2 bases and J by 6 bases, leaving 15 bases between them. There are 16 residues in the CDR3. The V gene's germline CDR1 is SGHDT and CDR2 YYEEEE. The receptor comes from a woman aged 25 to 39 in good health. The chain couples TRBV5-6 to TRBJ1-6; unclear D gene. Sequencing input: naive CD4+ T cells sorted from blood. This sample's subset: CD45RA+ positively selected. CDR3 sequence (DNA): TGTGCCAGCAGCTTCGGGTATTTGTGGAGTAATTCACCCCTCCACTTT. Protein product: CASSFGYLWSNSPLHF.